Below, 10 T cell receptor beta chains from the same sample are listed, as sequenced in a study of T cell repertoires in cytomegalovirus infection. TCRdb re-derived calls from the reads in MiXCR, one entry per CDR3 protein. The profile shows around 170,000 distinct CDR3 sequences, under 20% of them singletons. The sample was CD8+ T cells from PBMCs. These TCRs come from a human donor in good health (CMV status not recorded). Some clones in this sample may be carry-over from other donors' samples.

The rearrangement uses TRBV7-9 and TRBJ2-3, with D perhaps TRBD2 (5 bases). This CDR3 is built from 14 residues. V lost 3 bases, J lost 1 base, and 8 bases lay in between. Germline CDR1 is SEHNR and CDR2 is FQNEAQ (reference sequence). CDR3 in DNA: TGTGCCAGCAGCTTTCAGGAGGGCACAGATACGCAGTATTTT. It encodes CASSFQEGTDTQYF. Based on the CDR3 plus reference TRBV7-9 and TRBJ2-3, the full variable domain is DTGVSQNPRHKITKRGQNVTFRCDPISEHNRLYWYRQTLGQGPEFLTYFQNEAQLEKSRLLSDRFSAERPKGSFSTLEIQRTEQGDSAMYLCASSFQEGTDTQYFGPGTRLTVL.

This clonotype was observed a handful of times. DNA of the CDR3: TGCAGTGTAAGACGTCCAGATGGACAGGGCATGCGGGGGCCGGCAGATACGCAGTATTTT. Its translation is CSVRRPDGQGMRGPADTQYF. The rearrangement links TRBV20-1 to TRBJ2-3; D might be TRBD1 (8 bases). Germline CDR1 and CDR2: DFQATT and SNEGSKA (reference sequence). The CDR3 sequence is 20 residues long. V shed 7 bases and J shed 4 bases, with 36 bases lying between them.

This clonotype occurred a few times. V and J are TRBV4-1 and TRBJ2-7, with D perhaps matching TRBD2 (6 bases). Germline loops: CDR1 MGHRA, CDR2 YSYEKL. The CDR3 runs 15 residues. V was shortened by 1 base and J by 2 bases, with 12 bases between the two germline ends. The CDR3 sequence is CASSQVSGPPYEQYF. Written as DNA, the CDR3 is TGCGCCAGCAGCCAAGTTAGCGGTCCTCCCTACGAGCAGTACTTC.

Written as DNA, the CDR3 is TGTGCCAGCTCGGGGGACAGCTACAATGAGCAGTTCTTC. Translation: CASSGDSYNEQFF. V is TRBV19 and J is TRBJ2-1; TRBD1 is a possible D gene (7 bases). V was trimmed by 9 bases and J by 3 bases, leaving 12 bases between them. CDR3 size: 13 residues. The germline V gene encodes CDR1 LNHDA and CDR2 SQIVND (reference sequence).

This clonotype was recorded a few times. This rearrangement joins TRBV6-6 to TRBJ2-1; 9 bases match TRBD1. Germline V gene lookup returns CDR1 MNHNY and CDR2 SVGAGI (reference sequence). J gave up 6 bases and V 5 bases, and 11 bases lay outside the gene matches. The CDR3 is 16 residues long. The CDR3: CASSDWGQGRRNEQFF. In DNA, the CDR3 is TGTGCCAGCAGTGACTGGGGACAGGGCCGGCGCAATGAGCAGTTCTTC.

This sequence joins TRBV10-3 and TRBJ2-5; 10 nucleotides agree with TRBD2. The trim removed 0 bases at V and 3 bases at J, leaving 7 bases unmatched. Germline CDR1 and CDR2: ENHRY and SYGVKD. The CDR3 runs to 17 residues. The CDR3 sequence: CAISESSSGRAKETQYF. In DNA, the CDR3 is TGTGCCATCAGTGAGTCGTCGAGCGGGAGGGCCAAAGAGACCCAGTACTTC.

There are many counts of this clonotype. V gene TRBV7-2 combines with J gene TRBJ1-5; the D is unclear. Germline CDR1 reads SGHTA; CDR2 reads FQGNSA. V lost 3 bases and J lost 6, with 12 bases in between. The CDR3 length is 14 residues. The CDR3 sequence: CASSFSGSAQPQHF. CDR3 DNA: TGTGCCAGCAGCTTCTCCGGGTCCGCTCAGCCCCAGCATTTT. Complete variable domain (other parts from reference TRBV7-2 and TRBJ1-5): GAGVSQSPSNKVTEKGKDVELRCDPISGHTALYWYRQSLGQGLEFLIYFQGNSAPDKSGLPSDRFSAERTGGSVSTLTIQRTQQEDSAVYLCASSFSGSAQPQHFGDGTRLSIL.

Ten or more counts support this clonotype. This sequence joins TRBV7-8 and TRBJ2-7; perhaps TRBD2 as D (6 bases). Germline V gives CDR1 SGHVS, CDR2 FQNEAQ. The CDR3 is made up of 17 amino acids. Deletions cut 1 base from V and 0 bases from J, with 16 bases between. DNA for the CDR3: TGTGCCAGCAGCTTAGTTGGGGGGACTCCTAGCTCCTACGAGCAGTACTTC. Amino acids: CASSLVGGTPSSYEQYF. The variable domain in full, with the rest retrieved from reference TRBV7-8 and TRBJ2-7, is GAGVSQSPRYKVAKRGQDVALRCDPISGHVSLFWYQQALGQGPEFLTYFQNEAQLDKSGLPSDRFFAERPEGSVSTLKIQRTQQEDSAVYLCASSLVGGTPSSYEQYFGPGTRLTVT.

On this clonotype: It may be a read error: a sequence one base away is much more abundant. J is TRBJ2-7 and V is TRBV4-2, with 9 bases lining up with TRBD1. V lost 3 bases to trimming and J lost 2 bases; unmatched junction nucleotides: 2. The germline V gene encodes CDR1 LGHNA and CDR2 YNFKEQ. The CDR3 extends over 14 amino acids. CDR3 DNA: TGTGCCAGCAGCCAGGGACAGGGAACCTACGAGCAGTACTTC. This gives the protein CASSQGQGTYEQYF.

Ten or more counts support this clonotype. The chain joins TRBV7-9 to TRBJ2-3; D is undetermined. The CDR3 extends over 14 amino acids. V lost 3 bases and J lost 5, with 12 bases in between. Germline CDR1 reads SEHNR; CDR2 reads FQNEAQ (reference sequence). The CDR3 nucleotides read TGTGCCAGCAGCTTCGCGGTCTCCAAAGATACGCAGTATTTT. It codes for CASSFAVSKDTQYF. Filled out from reference TRBV7-9 and TRBJ2-3, the complete variable domain reads DTGVSQNPRHKITKRGQNVTFRCDPISEHNRLYWYRQTLGQGPEFLTYFQNEAQLEKSRLLSDRFSAERPKGSFSTLEIQRTEQGDSAMYLCASSFAVSKDTQYFGPGTRLTVL.